The 13 T cell receptor beta chains below come from one sample, sequenced in a study of cytomegalovirus exposure and HLA in healthy donors (dated by TCRdb to about 2017). Receptors were amplified or captured by the immunoSEQ multiplex PCR assay. For the multiplex PCR, a mixture combining 60 forward primers for TCR Vbeta segments and 13 reverse primers for TCR Jbeta segments was used. The source is immuneACCESS, and TCRdb retained only in-frame sequences with V and J called. Part of the clones is not carried over; for the studies checked, unresolved V genes explain less than half of this, and the remainder is unexplained. The sample table shows 150,000 to 200,000 clones, and around 83% are seen once. Over 2.5% of the sample goes to the ten largest clones. Sample: PBMCs. Receptors originate from a man in his thirties or forties in good health and CMV-seropositive.

In this sample, this clone turned up once. The CDR3 loop is CASSLGGLGEVYNEQFF. As DNA, the CDR3 is TGTGCCAGCAGCTTAGGAGGCCTAGGAGAAGTATACAATGAGCAGTTCTTC. The chain carries TRBV11-3 and TRBJ2-1; D is unclear. Per germline, CDR1 SGHNT and CDR2 YENEEA. Trimming left V 1 base short and J 4 bases short, with 17 bases between. The CDR3 runs 17 residues.

This chain uses TRBV27 with TRBJ2-2; 8 bases match TRBD1. From germline, CDR1 is MNHEY and CDR2 SMNVEV (reference sequence). This CDR3 is built from 14 residues. The junction had 6 bases not matched to a gene; V was cut back by 5 bases and J by 7 bases. DNA of the CDR3: TGTGCCAGCAGTCCGGACAGGGCTCGCGGGGAGCTGTTTTTT. Translated: CASSPDRARGELFF.

The chain is built from TRBV20-1 and TRBJ1-2, with D possibly matching TRBD1 (6 bases). From germline, CDR1 is DFQATT and CDR2 SNEGSKA (reference sequence). The CDR3 contains 10 residues. Here the CDR3 reads CGEGVAGYTF. The CDR3 region has the DNA TGCGGGGAGGGGGTGGCTGGCTACACCTTC.

This clone showed up just once. CDR3 in amino acids: CASSPSSGAYNEQFF. CDR3 bases: TGTGCCAGCAGCCCCTCTAGCGGGGCATACAATGAGCAGTTCTTC. The V call is TRBV2, the J call TRBJ2-1; TRBD2 aligns across 9 bases. Trimming cost V 6 bases and J 4 bases; bases outside gene matches: 7. The CDR3 is 15 residues long. The V gene's germline CDR1 is SNHLY and CDR2 FYNNEI. The full variable domain, with the rest looked up from reference TRBV2 and TRBJ2-1, is EPEVTQTPSHQVTQMGQEVILRCVPISNHLYFYWYRQILGQKVEFLVSFYNNEISEKSEIFDDQFSVERPDGSNFTLKIRSTKLEDSAMYFCASSPSSGAYNEQFFGPGTRLTVL.

The CDR3 region has the DNA TGTGCCAGCAGCTTAGGGCACCGACCGCCGGGATCGGAGCAGTTCTTC. Its translation is CASSLGHRPPGSEQFF. J is TRBJ2-1 and V is TRBV7-9; the D gene is possibly TRBD2 (5 bases). With 1 base removed from V and 10 bases from J, the gap between germline ends came to 20 bases. The CDR3 spans 16 residues. Germline-derived CDR1 and CDR2 are SEHNR and FQNEAQ (reference sequence). Drawing the rest from reference TRBV7-9 and TRBJ2-1, the complete variable domain is DTGVSQNPRHKITKRGQNVTFRCDPISEHNRLYWYRQTLGQGPEFLTYFQNEAQLEKSRLLSDRFSAERPKGSFSTLEIQRTEQGDSAMYLCASSLGHRPPGSEQFFGPGTRLTVL.

The rearrangement links TRBV4-1 to TRBJ2-3, with 7 bases identical to TRBD2. The length of the CDR3 is 16 residues. Trimming at V came to 4 bases and at J to 4 bases, leaving 11 bases not matched to a gene. Germline lookup yields CDR1 MGHRA and CDR2 YSYEKL. The CDR3 coding sequence is TGCGCCAGCAGCCGTCTTGGCGGGAGAGGGGCAGATACGCAGTATTTT. Its protein is CASSRLGGRGADTQYF.

The chain employs TRBV18 and TRBJ1-1; 7 bases map to TRBD1. The CDR3 spans 15 residues. With 5 bases clipped from V and 3 bases from J, the junction kept 9 bases outside the gene matches. Germline lookup yields CDR1 KGHSH and CDR2 LQKENI. CDR3 in amino acids: CASSGDRGRYTEAFF. The CDR3 DNA reads as TGTGCCAGCTCAGGGGACAGAGGACGGTACACTGAAGCTTTCTTT.

In this sample, this clone turned up a few times. The chain couples TRBV4-1 to TRBJ2-2; D gene unclear. The CDR3 has 14 amino acids. Germline loops: CDR1 MGHRA, CDR2 YSYEKL. V lost 1 base, J lost 5 bases, and 8 bases lay in between. The CDR3 bases are TGCGCCAGCAGCCAAGTGGCCCAAACCGGGGAGCTGTTTTTT. This translates into CASSQVAQTGELFF.

This clone was observed a handful of times. The chain carries TRBV5-6 and TRBJ2-7, with TRBD1 matching 7 bases. With V trimmed by 4 bases and J by 0 bases, 7 bases remained unmatched. The CDR3 covers 15 residues. Looked up from germline, CDR1 is SGHDT and CDR2 is YYEEEE. The CDR3 region has the DNA TGTGCCAGCAGCAGGGGGACAGAGAGCTCCTACGAGCAGTACTTC. It yields the protein CASSRGTESSYEQYF.

The CDR3 DNA follows: TGTGCCAGCAGTTACTTACCGGGGACAGGTGATCAGCCCCAGCATTTT. Translation gives CASSYLPGTGDQPQHF. The chain is built from TRBV6-6 and TRBJ1-5; TRBD1 aligns across 8 bases. Germline CDR1 reads MNHNY; CDR2 reads SVGAGI (reference sequence). The CDR3 runs to 16 residues. Trimming cost V 1 base and J 5 bases; bases outside gene matches: 7.

The rearrangement uses TRBV7-3 and TRBJ2-2; possibly TRBD2 for D (5 bases). Trimming shortened V by 3 bases and J by 6 bases, and 8 bases separated the two germline ends. This CDR3 has 13 amino acids. Germline loops: CDR1 SGHTA, CDR2 FQGTGA. The CDR3 spells CASSFAGAGELFF. CDR3 nucleotide sequence: TGTGCCAGCAGCTTCGCCGGGGCCGGGGAGCTGTTTTTT.

DNA for the CDR3: TGTGCCAGCTCACCTCTTGACACGCCGACCTACAATGAGCAGTTCTTC. Amino acid sequence: CASSPLDTPTYNEQFF. The chain carries TRBV18 and TRBJ2-1; D call uncertain. Germline V lookup: CDR1 KGHSH, CDR2 LQKENI. V lost 3 bases to trimming and J lost 2 bases, with 14 bases between them. CDR3 length equals 16 residues.

The chain is built from TRBV28 and TRBJ2-3; TRBD1 aligns across 11 bases. The CDR3 totals 15 residues. V gave up 8 bases and J gave up 2 bases; unmatched junction bases: 6. The germline CDR1 and CDR2 sequences are MDHEN and SYDVKM. The CDR3 loop reads CASPRDRGSTDTQYF. CDR3 in DNA: TGTGCCAGCCCTCGGGACAGGGGGTCCACAGATACGCAGTATTTT.